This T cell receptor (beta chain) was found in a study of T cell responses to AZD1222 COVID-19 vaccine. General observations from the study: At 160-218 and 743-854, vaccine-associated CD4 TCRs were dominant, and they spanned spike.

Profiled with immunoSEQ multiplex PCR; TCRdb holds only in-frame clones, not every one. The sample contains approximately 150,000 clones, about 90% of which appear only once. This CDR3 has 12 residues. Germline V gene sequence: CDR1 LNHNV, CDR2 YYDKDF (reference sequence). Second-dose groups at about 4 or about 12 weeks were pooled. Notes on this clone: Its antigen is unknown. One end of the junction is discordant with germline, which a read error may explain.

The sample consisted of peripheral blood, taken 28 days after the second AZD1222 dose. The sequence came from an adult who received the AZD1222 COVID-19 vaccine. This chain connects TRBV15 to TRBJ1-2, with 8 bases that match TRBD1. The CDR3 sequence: CATSSPPGQGLF. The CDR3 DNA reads TGTGCCACCAGCAGCCCTCCCGGACAGGGACTCTTC.